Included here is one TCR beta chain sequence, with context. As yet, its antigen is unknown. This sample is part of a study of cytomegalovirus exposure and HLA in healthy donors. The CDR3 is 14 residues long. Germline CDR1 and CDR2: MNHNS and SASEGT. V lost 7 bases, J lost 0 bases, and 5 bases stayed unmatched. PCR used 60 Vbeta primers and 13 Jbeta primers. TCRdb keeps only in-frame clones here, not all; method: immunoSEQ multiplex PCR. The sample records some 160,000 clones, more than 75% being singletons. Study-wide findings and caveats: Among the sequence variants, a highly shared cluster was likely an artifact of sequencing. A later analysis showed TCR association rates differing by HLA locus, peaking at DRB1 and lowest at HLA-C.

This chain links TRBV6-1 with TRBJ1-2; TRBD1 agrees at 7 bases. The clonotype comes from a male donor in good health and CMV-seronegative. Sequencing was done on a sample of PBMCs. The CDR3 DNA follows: TGTGCCAGCAAACCGACAGGGTCTAACTATGGCTACACCTTC. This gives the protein CASKPTGSNYGYTF.